These 29 T cell receptor beta chains share one sample of origin, sequenced in a study of a mutant IDH1 vaccine in newly diagnosed glioma. Assay: immunoSEQ multiplex PCR; the TCRdb copy retains only in-frame clones and omits some. The table records 70,000 or so clones, around four fifths of them present only once. Time point indicated: baseline, week 1 (first vaccination visit). Treatment described: pre-vaccination baseline after standard-of-care therapy. Material: peripheral blood mononuclear cells (PBMCs), obtained from a glioma patient treated with radiotherapy, temozolomide or both. The receptor source for this set is a woman under 30 with glioma. Some clones in this sample may be carry-over from other donors' samples.

This chain connects TRBV5-4 to TRBJ2-5; D uncertain. Germline V CDR1 and CDR2: SGHNT, YYREEE (reference sequence). The V and J ends lost 4 bases and 5 bases respectively, with 6 bases between them. This CDR3 is 11 amino acids long. CDR3 in amino acids: CASSALETQYF. CDR3 nucleotide sequence: TGTGCCAGCAGCGCCTTGGAGACCCAGTACTTC.

The chain couples TRBV9 to TRBJ1-1; D gene ambiguous. The germline V gene encodes CDR1 SGDLS and CDR2 YYNGEE. CDR3 length: 14 residues. V lost 0 bases to trimming and J lost 1 base, with 7 bases between them. The CDR3 nucleotides are TGTGCCAGCAGCGTAGTTTCAGGGAACACTGAAGCTTTCTTT. Protein: CASSVVSGNTEAFF.

This rearrangement joins TRBV27 to TRBJ1-1; TRBD1 is a possible D gene (5 bases). In germline, CDR1 is MNHEY, CDR2 SMNVEV (reference sequence). Trimming stripped 2 bases from V and 1 base from J, with 11 bases between. This CDR3 has 15 residues. The DNA for the CDR3 is TGTGCCAGCAGTTTAAACGGAGGGGAGAACACTGAAGCTTTCTTT. Its protein is CASSLNGGENTEAFF.

The gene calls are TRBV6-5 and TRBJ2-7; TRBD1 is a possible D gene (6 bases). CDR1 MNHEY and CDR2 SVGAGI come from the germline V gene. Trimming pared 5 bases from V and 2 bases from J, leaving 16 bases between. This CDR3 spans 15 amino acids. DNA for the CDR3: TGTGCCAGCAGTCCAACAGGGTGGACGCCCTACGAGCAGTACTTC. It translates to CASSPTGWTPYEQYF.

The V call is TRBV11-2, the J call TRBJ2-7, with 10 bases lining up with TRBD2. This CDR3 region has 15 residues. The V gene's germline CDR1 is SGHAT and CDR2 FQNNGV. Trimming at V came to 6 bases and at J to 3 bases, leaving 8 bases not matched to a gene. The CDR3 protein is CASSQGLAGVYEQYF. DNA for the CDR3: TGTGCCAGCAGTCAAGGGCTAGCGGGAGTCTACGAGCAGTACTTC.

V is TRBV6-1 and J is TRBJ2-7, with D perhaps TRBD1 (6 bases). The V end lost 7 bases, the J end lost 3 bases, and 16 bases lay between the germline ends. CDR3 length equals 14 residues. The V gene's germline CDR1 is MNHNS and CDR2 SASEGT. In DNA, the CDR3 is TGTGCCAGCATTGCGACAGGAGCCCTCTACGAGCAGTACTTC. Translation: CASIATGALYEQYF.

This chain links TRBV6-5 with TRBJ2-7; D not resolved. This CDR3 is built from 12 residues. V lost 2 bases and J lost 4, with 6 bases in between. The germline V gene encodes CDR1 MNHEY and CDR2 SVGAGI. CDR3 coding DNA: TGTGCCAGCAGTTACCCTTCGTACGAGCAGTACTTC. The encoded protein is CASSYPSYEQYF.

V is TRBV4-1 and J is TRBJ1-2, with D possibly being TRBD1 (5 bases). Between the trimmed V and J ends, which lost 2 bases and 4 bases, there was a span of 11 bases. Germline CDR1 reads MGHRA; CDR2 reads YSYEKL. The CDR3 extends over 14 amino acids. The CDR3 nucleotides are TGCGCCAGCAGCCAAAGCGCAGGGTCCTATGGCTACACCTTC. Translated, it gives CASSQSAGSYGYTF.

The chain is built from TRBV9 and TRBJ2-2; 9 bases are a match to TRBD1. The germline CDR1 and CDR2 sequences are SGDLS and YYNGEE. CDR3 length: 16 amino acids. V dropped 0 bases and J dropped 5; count of bases not matched to a gene: 5. The CDR3 here is CASSVAVTGGTGELFF. CDR3 sequence (DNA): TGTGCCAGCAGCGTAGCTGTGACAGGGGGAACCGGGGAGCTGTTTTTT.

V is TRBV6-1 and J is TRBJ1-5; no clear D. Per the germline V gene, CDR1 is MNHNS and CDR2 is SASEGT. V lost 1 base to trimming and J lost 5 bases, with 15 bases between them. This CDR3 region has 16 residues. This CDR3 reads CASSEVWPGRHQPQHF. The CDR3 nucleotides read TGTGCCAGCAGTGAAGTTTGGCCAGGACGACATCAGCCCCAGCATTTT.

V gene TRBV7-6 combines with J gene TRBJ2-7; 7 bases line up with TRBD1. The trim removed 3 bases at V and 0 bases at J, leaving 2 bases unmatched. Germline V gene sequence: CDR1 SGHVS, CDR2 FNYEAQ. This CDR3 spans 14 amino acids. In nucleotides, the CDR3 is TGTGCCAGCAGCTTCGGGGACAGCTCCTACGAGCAGTACTTC. Its translation is CASSFGDSSYEQYF.

This chain joins TRBV4-2 and TRBJ2-7; 9 bases align to TRBD1. There are 16 residues in the CDR3. J lost 4 bases, V lost 0 bases, and 7 bases had no gene match. Per the germline V gene, CDR1 is LGHNA and CDR2 is YNFKEQ. The CDR3 DNA follows: TGTGCCAGCAGCCAAGAGGGGGCGGGGACAGGGTACGAGCAGTACTTC. This gives the protein CASSQEGAGTGYEQYF.

This chain joins TRBV11-3 and TRBJ2-2, with D hard to call. CDR1 and CDR2 (germline): SGHNT, YENEEA. CDR3 length: 13 amino acids. The V gene lost 1 base and the J gene lost 5 bases, with 5 bases spanning the gap. CDR3: CASSLVDTGELFF. The DNA of the CDR3 is TGTGCCAGCAGCTTAGTGGATACCGGGGAGCTGTTTTTT.

CDR3 residues: CASSDSAGSYNEQFF. The CDR3 nucleotides read TGTGCCAGCAGTGACTCAGCGGGCTCCTACAATGAGCAGTTCTTC. This rearrangement joins TRBV6-4 to TRBJ2-1, with TRBD2 as a possible D gene (6 bases). Trimming pared 0 bases from V and 0 bases from J, leaving 6 bases between. CDR1 MRHNA and CDR2 SNTAGT come from the germline V gene. This CDR3 is built from 15 residues.

This clone was picked up one time. The rearrangement joins TRBV5-1 to TRBJ1-2; D is possibly TRBD1 (5 bases). Between the trimmed V and J ends, which lost 0 bases and 4 bases, there was a span of 10 bases. Germline CDR1 reads SGHRS; CDR2 reads YFSETQ. The CDR3 extends over 14 amino acids. CDR3 nucleotide sequence: TGCGCCAGCAGCTTGGAGCGGGGGACCTATGGCTACACCTTC. It yields the protein CASSLERGTYGYTF.

The V call is TRBV30, the J call TRBJ1-5; D is unclear. Per the germline V gene, CDR1 is GTSNPN and CDR2 is SVGIG (reference sequence). Trimming took 1 base from V and 4 from J, leaving 17 bases between them. This CDR3 spans 16 amino acids. CDR3 in amino acids: CAWSASLSNRNQPQHF. CDR3 nucleotide sequence: TGTGCCTGGAGTGCCTCCCTAAGCAATAGGAATCAGCCCCAGCATTTT.

The chain combines TRBV13 with TRBJ1-2; the D gene is possibly TRBD1 (6 bases). This CDR3 comprises 17 residues. Germline CDR1 PRHDT, CDR2 FYEKMQ (reference sequence). V lost 2 bases to trimming and J lost 1 base, with 17 bases between them. In nucleotides, the CDR3 is TGTGCCAGCAGCTTATTGGCAGGGGAGAGGGGTAACTATGGCTACACCTTC. As protein: CASSLLAGERGNYGYTF.

The rearrangement joins TRBV4-2 to TRBJ2-5; the match to TRBD2 covers 10 bases. This CDR3 has 16 residues. With V trimmed by 1 base and J by 4 bases, 6 bases remained unmatched. Germline loops: CDR1 LGHNA, CDR2 YNFKEQ. The DNA for the CDR3 is TGTGCCAGCAGCCAAGGTGAAGCGGGGGGGGGAGAGACCCAGTACTTC. Protein sequence: CASSQGEAGGGETQYF.

The chain combines TRBV27 with TRBJ1-4; D not resolved. Trimming removed 6 bases at V and 5 bases at J, with 7 bases between. This CDR3 is built from 12 residues. Germline assignment: CDR1 MNHEY and CDR2 SMNVEV (reference sequence). Here the CDR3 DNA reads TGTGCCAGCAGCCGAGTGAATGAAAAACTGTTTTTT. It specifies CASSRVNEKLFF. Looking up the rest from reference TRBV27 and TRBJ1-4 gives the full variable domain: EAQVTQNPRYLITVTGKKLTVTCSQNMNHEYMSWYRQDPGLGLRQIYYSMNVEVTDKGDVPEGYKVSRKEKRNFPLILESPSPNQTSLYFCASSRVNEKLFFGSGTQLSVL.

The V and J genes are TRBV6-1 and TRBJ2-7; D not resolved. The CDR3 runs 15 residues. Per the germline V gene, CDR1 is MNHNS and CDR2 is SASEGT. The ends were cut back, 3 bases at V and 0 bases at J, with 12 bases in the middle. DNA of the CDR3: TGTGCCAGCAGTGAGGGTGCAGGAGACTCCTACGAGCAGTACTTC. Translation gives CASSEGAGDSYEQYF.

The J gene is TRBJ1-1, the V gene TRBV6-5, with 7 bases aligning to TRBD1. Germline V CDR1 and CDR2: MNHEY, SVGAGI. After removal of 2 bases from V and 3 bases from J, the junction contained 3 bases not matched to a gene. The CDR3 spans 14 residues. The CDR3 loop reads CASSYTTGDTEAFF. CDR3 in DNA: TGTGCCAGCAGTTACACAACAGGGGACACTGAAGCTTTCTTT.

The rearrangement joins TRBV9 to TRBJ1-1, with 9 positions matching TRBD1. Germline assignment: CDR1 SGDLS and CDR2 YYNGEE. Germline trimming cut 2 bases from V and 3 bases from J; bases unmatched to any gene: 2. The CDR3 is 14 amino acids. This CDR3 is CASSVTGGDTEAFF. The CDR3 bases are TGTGCCAGCAGCGTGACAGGGGGGGACACTGAAGCTTTCTTT.

The CDR3 protein is CASSFEETGALGTF. DNA of the CDR3: TGTGCCAGCAGCTTTGAAGAGACAGGGGCCCTTGGGACCTTC. The chain has TRBV5-4 and TRBJ1-2; 8 bases are shared with TRBD1. From germline, CDR1 is SGHNT and CDR2 YYREEE (reference sequence). Germline trimming cut 2 bases from V and 14 bases from J; bases unmatched to any gene: 14. The CDR3 runs to 14 residues.

The chain links TRBV4-1 to TRBJ2-7; 7 bases map to TRBD2. Germline V gene sequence: CDR1 MGHRA, CDR2 YSYEKL. The CDR3 loop spans 15 amino acids. J gave up 4 bases and V 1 base, and 7 bases lay outside the gene matches. The CDR3 is CASSQAPSGEYEQYF. CDR3 coding DNA: TGCGCCAGCAGCCAAGCCCCCAGCGGGGAGTACGAGCAGTACTTC.

This clone was observed a handful of times. The chain uses TRBV30 and TRBJ1-1; 7 positions match TRBD1. The CDR3 length is 12 residues. Germline loops: CDR1 GTSNPN, CDR2 SVGIG (reference sequence). Trimming at V came to 7 bases and at J to 0 bases, leaving 2 bases not matched to a gene. This CDR3 reads CALDRVNTEAFF. The DNA of the CDR3 is TGTGCCTTAGACAGGGTGAACACTGAAGCTTTCTTT.

The chain is built from TRBV9 and TRBJ1-1; a possible D gene is TRBD1 (6 bases). CDR1 is SGDLS, CDR2 YYNGEE, per germline. With 1 base removed from V and 0 bases from J, the gap between germline ends came to 10 bases. This CDR3 comprises 15 residues. The CDR3 spells CASSVSTGLNTEAFF. CDR3 nucleotides: TGTGCCAGCAGCGTATCGACAGGCCTGAACACTGAAGCTTTCTTT.

J is TRBJ1-2 and V is TRBV7-2; a possible D gene is TRBD1 (6 bases). The CDR3 is 15 amino acids. The V gene lost 5 bases and the J gene lost 8 bases, with 21 bases spanning the gap. CDR1 and CDR2 from the germline V gene are SGHTA and FQGNSA. This CDR3 is CASSRTSTGLWGYTF. Written as DNA, the CDR3 is TGTGCCAGCAGCCGTACATCCACAGGGCTGTGGGGCTACACCTTC.

The CDR3 spells CASSPHRGPYGYTF. CDR3 nucleotide sequence: TGTGCCAGCAGCCCTCACAGGGGCCCCTATGGCTACACCTTC. V gene TRBV7-8 combines with J gene TRBJ1-2; 7 bases map to TRBD1. V lost 5 bases, J lost 4 bases, and 7 bases stayed unmatched. Germline values: CDR1 SGHVS, CDR2 FQNEAQ. This CDR3 spans 14 amino acids.

V is TRBV5-8 and J is TRBJ1-3; possible D gene TRBD1, 5 bases. Looked up from germline, CDR1 is SGHTS and CDR2 is YDEGEE. Trimming pared 1 base from V and 2 bases from J, leaving 10 bases between. This CDR3 has 15 residues. The CDR3: CASSLPGSAGNTIYF. CDR3 sequence (DNA): TGTGCCAGCAGCTTGCCAGGGAGTGCTGGAAACACCATATATTTT.